The clone carrying this T cell receptor (beta chain) was picked up one time. This sample was included in a study of regulatory and conventional T cells in RAG deficiency. The CDR3 totals 15 residues. V dropped 5 bases and J dropped 5 bases, with 18 bases sitting between them. In germline, CDR1 is MNHNS, CDR2 SASEGT. Generated by immunoSEQ multiplex PCR, the TCRdb table keeps only in-frame clones and is missing some. The profile shows around 37,000 clones, around nine tenths of them singletons. These data are also associated with another study on regulatory T cells. This second study says: The PCR used 52 TRBV and 13 TRBJ primers. Patient repertoires had restricted TRB V-J pairs and skewed V and J usage, most in Tregs.

V and J are TRBV6-1 and TRBJ1-1, with D tentatively TRBD1 (5 bases). This clonotype was obtained from a human donor in good health. Specimen: CD8+ T cells sorted from blood. Written as DNA, the CDR3 is TGTGCCAGCAGTCCCACCGATACAAGGGGTACTGAAGCTTTCTTT. Its translation: CASSPTDTRGTEAFF.